This T cell receptor beta chain was obtained from a study of T cells in localized non-small cell lung cancer. Measured with immunoSEQ multiplex PCR; TCRdb has only the in-frame clones, and not every one. The data hold 58,000 or so clones, with 85% to 90% observed a single time. The specimen comprised peripheral blood, sampled before any cancer treatment. This TCR derives from a woman aged 35 to 70 with stage I lung adenocarcinoma.

This chain's CDR3 is CASRRDRNTEAFF. DNA for the CDR3: TGTGCCAGCAGACGCGACAGGAACACTGAAGCTTTCTTT. The chain uses TRBV6-5 and TRBJ1-1; D might be TRBD1 (5 bases). Trimming shortened V by 6 bases and J by 1 base, and 9 bases separated the two germline ends. The length of the CDR3 is 13 residues. Germline values: CDR1 MNHEY, CDR2 SVGAGI.